This is a list of T cell receptor beta chains from one sample in a study of cytomegalovirus exposure and HLA in healthy donors. Assay: immunoSEQ multiplex PCR; the TCRdb copy retains only in-frame clones and omits some. The table has approximately 180,000 clones, 70% to 85% seen once; the top ten hold about 4%. Material for sequencing was PBMCs. The receptors come from a woman aged 55 to 70 in good health and CMV-seropositive. The CDR3 runs from the conserved cysteine through the conserved F or W. The order of the fields is CDR3 protein, V gene.

CDR3aa: CASSSTGFSGANGLTF
v_gene: TRBV7-9

CDR3aa: CASSQDRQETQYF
v_gene: TRBV4-2

CDR3aa: CASSHRDREREQYF
v_gene: TRBV18

CDR3aa: CASSLLLAGSTADTQYF
v_gene: TRBV7-2

CDR3aa: CASISSGSFRETQYF
v_gene: TRBV28

CDR3aa: CSVEQVLLTEAFF
v_gene: TRBV29-1

CDR3aa: CASSPGTGGRNTQYF
v_gene: TRBV18

CDR3aa: CASSLARLAGEPTSYEQYF
v_gene: TRBV5-6

CDR3aa: CASSFRSFGELFF
v_gene: TRBV7-2

CDR3aa: CASSIGRQSGANVLTF
v_gene: TRBV19

CDR3aa: CASSKGKGGVLTF
v_gene: TRBV21-1

CDR3aa: CASSRDRGYTF
v_gene: TRBV19

CDR3aa: CASSYGGGSSEQYF
v_gene: TRBV6-5

CDR3aa: CASSEQDSPSTDTQYF
v_gene: TRBV2

CDR3aa: CASSASFSGSYNEQFF
v_gene: TRBV9

CDR3aa: CAWSVQGARGYTF
v_gene: TRBV30

CDR3aa: CASSGGLAGPTDTQYF
v_gene: TRBV5-1

CDR3aa: CASSKGVNTEAFF
v_gene: TRBV27

CDR3aa: CASSMGSVGSPGGYTF
v_gene: TRBV19

CDR3aa: CASSPPGTSDSYEQYF
v_gene: TRBV18

CDR3aa: CASSLTANSYEQYF
v_gene: TRBV5-8

CDR3aa: CANGGGVPGELFF
v_gene: TRBV6-1

CDR3aa: CASSLGTGKYEQYF
v_gene: TRBV5-1

CDR3aa: CASSFFPPRDYGYTF
v_gene: TRBV6-8

CDR3aa: CASSLYGYGYTF
v_gene: TRBV28

CDR3aa: CARSLVLVCYNEQFF
v_gene: TRBV5-3

CDR3aa: CATSTRQDQETQYF
v_gene: TRBV15

CDR3aa: CASSSLPGVNEKLFF
v_gene: TRBV7-2

CDR3aa: CASSAQGALGDNEQFF
v_gene: TRBV2

CDR3aa: CASSIAPGALYEQYF
v_gene: TRBV19

CDR3aa: CASKKQGFTDTQYF
v_gene: TRBV19

CDR3aa: CASSFLRRGTDTQYF
v_gene: TRBV27